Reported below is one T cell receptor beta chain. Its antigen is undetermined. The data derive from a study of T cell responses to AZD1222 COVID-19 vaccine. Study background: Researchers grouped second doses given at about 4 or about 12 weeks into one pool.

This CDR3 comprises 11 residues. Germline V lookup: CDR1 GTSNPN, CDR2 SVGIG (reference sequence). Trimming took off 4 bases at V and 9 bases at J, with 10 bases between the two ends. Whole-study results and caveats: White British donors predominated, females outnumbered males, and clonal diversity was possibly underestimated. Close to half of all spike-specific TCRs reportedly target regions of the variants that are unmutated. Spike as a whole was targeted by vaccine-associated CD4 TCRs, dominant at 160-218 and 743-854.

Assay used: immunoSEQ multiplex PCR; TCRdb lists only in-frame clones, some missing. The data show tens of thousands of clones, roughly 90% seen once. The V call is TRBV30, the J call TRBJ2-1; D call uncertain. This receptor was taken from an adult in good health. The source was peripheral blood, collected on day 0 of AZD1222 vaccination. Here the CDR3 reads CAWIVPGEQFF. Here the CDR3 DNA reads TGTGCCTGGATTGTCCCGGGTGAGCAGTTCTTC.